This T cell receptor (beta chain) was profiled in a study of blood T cell repertoires in COVID-19 (dated by TCRdb to 2020 to 2022). Background on the whole study: Collaborator samples came from the United States, Italy and Spain and covered acute and convalescent phases of COVID-19. The prospective study material was composed of cDNA or gDNA derived from T cells, B-cell-depleted T cells, or PBMCs. Deeply sampled blood TCRbeta repertoires from subjects exposed to, actively infected with, or recovered from COVID-19 were included in the dataset. The repertoires were released in a freely available public database meant as a resource for research on the immune response to SARS-CoV-2. The samples were drawn from the first 160 participants of the ongoing ImmuneRACE study and from roughly 1,300 subjects provided by 6 global collaborators. A de-identified subject ID, COVID-19 status, age in years and sex were almost always included in the sample metadata. Where HLA class I and class II types were available, the types were taken from metadata supplied by the sample provider, not from assay-based typing. Study-level results and caveats: How much clinical and demographic metadata was included differed by source and by participant, and the metadata was provided uncurated.

The collaborating institutions used their own protocols to collect whole blood in K2EDTA tubes. For TCRbeta analysis, collaborators shipped samples as frozen whole blood, isolated PBMCs, or DNA extracted from either of those sample types. This clone was seen just once. There is no known antigen for this receptor. No base quality information exists; no much larger clone differs at one position. V lost 2 bases and J lost 18 bases; the stretch between them is 12 bases long. The CDR3 covers 11 residues, taking in both the cysteine and the phenylalanine. Just the 33-base CDR3 DNA is kept, in frame starting at base 1. In the germline V gene, CDR1 corresponds to SGHDT and CDR2 to YYEEEE. TCRbeta CDR3 regions were amplified from genomic DNA using the immunoSEQ Assay, a bias-controlled multiplex PCR. The study's processing was this. The number of nucleated cells in each sample was estimated from the amplification of reference gene primers within the assay. To quantify the absolute abundance of each unique TCRbeta CDR3 rearrangement, sequence reads were collapsed and filtered. For each sample, productive Simpson clonality was calculated as the square root of Simpson's diversity index over productive rearrangements. The clones in this table, taken by TCRdb from immuneACCESS, are in-frame only. Not every clone is retained; where verified, under half of the shortfall comes from an unresolved V gene, and the cause of the rest is unknown. V and J calls and clone size are given by that table; D and trimming were obtained from the DNA. A total of roughly 100,000 clones appear in this sample, 87% of them only once. Roughly 6% of the sample comes from the top ten.

The chain was built from TRBV5-6 and TRBJ2-6, with no confidently assigned D gene. The specimen was peripheral blood. The TCR was taken from a human donor in a cohort sampled during active COVID-19. The CDR3 protein: CASSFVGSKTF. DNA sequence: TGTGCCAGCAGCTTCGTTGGCTCCAAGACTTTC.